This T cell receptor beta chain came from a study of graft-versus-host responses after intestinal transplantation. At the level of the study: Transplants given to recipients were multivisceral, liver-intestinal, or isolated intestinal. Every transplant recipient was induced with anti-thymocyte globulin, then maintained on tacrolimus and steroids for roughly 3 years. Overall study findings and caveats: Patients with graft-donor T cell macrochimerism had high graft-versus-host to host-versus-graft clonal ratios in allografts.

Points on this clone: Its antigen is undetermined.

Germline V gives CDR1 SEHNR, CDR2 FQNEAQ (reference sequence). V was clipped by 4 bases and J by 8 bases, with 17 bases between them. The CDR3 spans 14 residues. Profiling relied on immunoSEQ multiplex PCR, and the TCRdb table lists in-frame clones only, not all of them. The sample includes some 100,000 clones, 85% to 95% of them seen just once. The chain combines TRBV7-9 with TRBJ1-2; a weak D match, TRBD1 (5 bases). The receptor's source is a human donor who was the organ donor for an intestinal transplant. The sample here was unstimulated CD8+ T cells sorted from spleen or lymph node cells, taken before transplant. The CDR3 sequence is CASSSFRVMSGYTF. Written as DNA, the CDR3 is TGTGCCAGCAGCTCGTTCAGGGTAATGTCGGGCTACACCTTC.